This TCR beta chain is from a study of CD8 T cells in Susac syndrome. Study-level points and caveats: Detection of Susac-specific public clones gave approximately 16 in total CD8+ repertoires and about five in CD8+ TEMRA repertoires.

Worth noting for this clonotype: The target antigen is unknown.

This CDR3 is 17 amino acids long. Trimming pared 0 bases from V and 2 bases from J, leaving 16 bases between. CDR1 and CDR2 from the germline V gene are SGHRS and YFSETQ. Reverse transcription of about 0.45 to 1 ug RNA was performed with random hexamers. The CDR3 of TCR beta was amplified by immunoSEQ multiplex PCR across 54 Vbeta and 13 Jbeta. TCRdb re-called the immunoSEQ multiplex PCR reads with MiXCR, one entry per CDR3 protein. The table lists some 110,000 distinct CDR3 sequences, roughly 94% of them singletons, with 0.4% to 0.5% in the top ten. The sequenced sample consisted of CD8+ T cells from PBMCs. The J gene is TRBJ2-3, the V gene TRBV5-1; D is possibly TRBD1 (7 bases). This TCR came from a human donor with Susac syndrome. The DNA of the CDR3 is TGCGCCAGCAGCTTGGCCGTAGGAGGGGGCTTCACAGATACGCAGTATTTT. The encoded protein is CASSLAVGGGFTDTQYF.